This entry lists 14 T cell receptor beta chains sequenced from one sample in a study of shared clonotypes between healthy human individuals. Profiled with immunoSEQ multiplex PCR; TCRdb holds only in-frame clones, not every one. The sample has roughly 2,300,000 clones, approximately 90% seen once; the top ten hold about 0.36%. Source material: naive CD4+ T cells from PBMCs. Sample subset: CD45RA+ positively selected. These receptors were collected from a man younger than 35 in good health. Some clones in this sample may be carry-over from other donors' samples.

The chain uses TRBV7-9 and TRBJ2-7; weak D call: TRBD1 (6 bases). This CDR3 region has 14 residues. Germline V gene lookup returns CDR1 SEHNR and CDR2 FQNEAQ (reference sequence). Trimming removed 1 base at V and 2 bases at J, with 9 bases between. The CDR3 protein is CASSLVDRAYEQYF. The CDR3 nucleotides are TGTGCCAGCAGCTTAGTGGACAGAGCCTACGAGCAGTACTTC.

CDR3 protein: CASSLARQVSEAFF. The CDR3 DNA is TGTGCCAGCAGCTTAGCCCGGCAAGTTTCTGAAGCTTTCTTT. This sequence joins TRBV7-8 and TRBJ1-1; no clear D. Trimming pared 0 bases from V and 6 bases from J, leaving 11 bases between. There are 14 residues in the CDR3. Germline CDR1 and CDR2: SGHVS and FQNEAQ.

The V and J genes are TRBV11-2 and TRBJ2-7; TRBD2 matches 12 bases. The junction had 11 bases not matched to a gene; V was cut back by 6 bases and J by 8 bases. This CDR3 spans 15 amino acids. Germline CDR1 is SGHAT and CDR2 is FQNNGV. The CDR3 DNA reads as TGTGCCAGCAGAGGTTTGACTAGCGGGAGTCAGAAGCAGTACTTC. This sequence encodes CASRGLTSGSQKQYF.

V is TRBV7-9 and J is TRBJ1-2, with D maybe TRBD1 (6 bases). Trimming took 3 bases from V and 8 from J, leaving 10 bases between them. CDR1 is SEHNR, CDR2 FQNEAQ, per germline (reference sequence). The CDR3 spans 12 residues. CDR3 sequence (DNA): TGTGCCAGCAGCTTCGGGACACTCGGCTACACCTTC. This encodes CASSFGTLGYTF. The variable domain in full, completed from reference TRBV7-9 and TRBJ1-2, reads DTGVSQNPRHKITKRGQNVTFRCDPISEHNRLYWYRQTLGQGPEFLTYFQNEAQLEKSRLLSDRFSAERPKGSFSTLEIQRTEQGDSAMYLCASSFGTLGYTFGSGTRLTVV.

The genes are TRBV11-3 and TRBJ2-1; TRBD1 agrees at 8 bases. This CDR3 spans 16 amino acids. The germline CDR1 and CDR2 sequences are SGHNT and YENEEA. V lost 4 bases and J lost 8; bases outside the gene matches: 13. CDR3 region: CASSSGGGTAPDEQFF. The CDR3 nucleotides are TGTGCCAGCAGCTCAGGGGGCGGGACCGCCCCGGATGAGCAGTTCTTC.

J is TRBJ2-3 and V is TRBV5-1, with 7 positions matching TRBD2. The V gene's germline CDR1 is SGHRS and CDR2 YFSETQ. Unmatched junction bases numbered 7, after V lost 0 bases and J lost 0 bases. The CDR3 contains 17 residues. This chain's CDR3 is CASSLGATAGSTDTQYF. The DNA for the CDR3 is TGCGCCAGCAGCTTGGGGGCTACAGCGGGGAGCACAGATACGCAGTATTTT.

Remarks on this clone: A far larger clone is only one base removed, so a read error is likely. The gene calls are TRBV5-6 and TRBJ2-7; 10 nucleotides match TRBD2. The CDR3 is 15 residues long. The V gene end was trimmed by 5 bases and the J gene end by 0 bases; junction bases not matched to a gene: 5. CDR1 is SGHDT and CDR2 is YYEEEE in the germline V gene. The CDR3 nucleotides are TGTGCCAGCAGACCCAGCGGGAGGGCCTCCTACGAGCAGTACTTC. Translated: CASRPSGRASYEQYF.

Details on this clone: The sample holds other DNA sequences that translate to the same CDR3. The chain is built from TRBV15 and TRBJ1-1, with TRBD1 as a possible D gene (5 bases). The V end was cut by 1 base, the J end by 1 base, with 10 bases between. CDR1 and CDR2 (germline): LNHNV, YYDKDF (reference sequence). This CDR3 spans 15 amino acids. Here the CDR3 reads CATSRGGTGNTEAFF. The CDR3, as DNA: TGTGCCACCAGCAGAGGGGGGACGGGGAACACTGAAGCTTTCTTT.

V usage is TRBV27 and J usage is TRBJ2-1; 7 bases are a match to TRBD1. Losses at the gene ends were 3 bases for V and 5 bases for J; bases not matched to a gene: 4. The CDR3 has 14 amino acids. Germline-derived CDR1 and CDR2 are MNHEY and SMNVEV (reference sequence). The CDR3 bases are TGTGCCAGCAGTTTTAGGGGGCTGAACAATGAGCAGTTCTTC. It is translated as CASSFRGLNNEQFF.

The chain joins TRBV4-1 to TRBJ2-3; D remains unclear. The CDR3 consists of 16 residues. Germline-derived CDR1 and CDR2 are MGHRA and YSYEKL. V was trimmed by 2 bases and J by 2 bases, leaving 14 bases between them. DNA for the CDR3: TGCGCCAGCAGCCAACCGTTAGTTTGGGACACAGATACGCAGTATTTT. Its protein is CASSQPLVWDTDTQYF.

This CDR3 is CASSLVGRDLYGYTF. CDR3 coding DNA: TGCGCCAGCAGCTTGGTAGGTCGGGACCTCTATGGCTACACCTTC. The rearrangement links TRBV5-1 to TRBJ1-2, with D tentatively TRBD1 (5 bases). There are 15 residues in the CDR3. CDR1 and CDR2 (germline): SGHRS, YFSETQ. V was clipped by 0 bases and J by 4 bases, with 13 bases between them.

The rearrangement joins TRBV6-5 to TRBJ2-2, with D uncertain. The V end lost 0 bases, the J end lost 4 bases, and 12 bases lay between the germline ends. Germline V lookup: CDR1 MNHEY, CDR2 SVGAGI. The CDR3 totals 16 residues. CDR3 loop: CASSYSTARRTGELFF. The CDR3 nucleotides are TGTGCCAGCAGTTACTCGACGGCTCGTCGCACCGGGGAGCTGTTTTTT.

The chain joins TRBV18 to TRBJ1-4; TRBD1 matches at 7 bases. The V and J ends lost 6 bases and 4 bases, in that order; junction bases with no gene match: 5. Germline V gene lookup returns CDR1 KGHSH and CDR2 LQKENI. The CDR3 length is 14 residues. DNA for the CDR3: TGTGCCAGCTCCCGGGACAGAAGTAATGAAAAACTGTTTTTT. Translating it yields CASSRDRSNEKLFF.

The chain is built from TRBV7-2 and TRBJ2-7; D remains unclear. The ends were cut back, 6 bases at V and 2 bases at J, with 11 bases in the middle. The CDR3 is 13 amino acids. Germline assignment: CDR1 SGHTA and CDR2 FQGNSA. CDR3 sequence (DNA): TGTGCCAGCAGTAAATCCCGCACCTACGAGCAGTACTTC. Translation: CASSKSRTYEQYF.